This TCR beta chain was identified during a study of human T cells and chemical hapten exposure (dated by TCRdb to 2020 to 2022). Context from the whole study: For sensitization, 2% DPC in acetone was applied to a roughly 2 cm by roughly 2 cm area of upper inner arm skin. Blood for TCR sequencing was provided by twenty-nine alopecia patients at one to four time points (pre-sensitization, 2, 6 and 24 weeks). Libraries were pooled for sequencing, and variation in per-sample TCR yields was attributed mainly to small differences in library volumes within the pool. In alopecia patients, the study followed how the peripheral blood TCR repertoire changed in vivo over primary and secondary sensitization to diphenylcyclopropenone (DPC), a hapten. The mostly female patient cohort included alopecia areata with under or over 50% scalp involvement, alopecia totalis and alopecia universalis. Patch testing was done on the upper back using Finn chambers containing 0.01% DPC, and results were scored after 6 days according to International Contact Dermatitis Research Group standards. Patients additionally received weekly therapeutic DPC doses to the scalp throughout the approximately 22-week study period. Blood was sampled from patients pre-sensitization (week 0) and at 2, 6 and about 24 weeks after DPC sensitization.

From the cysteine up to the phenylalanine, the CDR3 has a length of 14 residues. Of the read, only the CDR3 DNA is kept; its 42 bases are in frame from base 1. V is pared back by 0 bases and J by 10 bases, with 13 bases lying between the germline termini. The germline V gene supplies CDR1 MNHEY and CDR2 SVGEGT. Broad study findings and their caveats: Patch test score correlated positively with the number of PT1 expanded TCRs, reaching significance at thresholds 8, 16 and 32 but not at 4. Compared with pre-sensitization or healthy control sets, expanded TCRs formed significantly more large CDR3 similarity clusters, which is consistent with antigen-driven responses. Repeated subsampling changed both the strength of the expansion versus patch-test correlation and the threshold at which that correlation became significant. DPC sensitization did not change how many TCRs were above 1 in 1000 frequency, and no evidence was found of alterations in global repertoire structure. All patients had alopecia, a presumed autoimmune disease, so their immune response might differ from that of healthy individuals.

Library preparation was by RACE. The sequencing machine was a NextSeq 500. During library preparation, unique molecular identifiers were attached to individual cDNA molecules so that TCRs could be counted quantitatively and reproducibly. For every blood RNA sample, sequencing covered both the TCR alpha and TCR beta chains. The paper's data handling went like this. The median number of TCRs per sample was approximately 96,000, ranging from about 23,224 to 700,000. V, J and CDR3 annotation of the TCR reads was performed with the Decombinator software suite. For the PS versus PT1 abundance plots, all samples were subsampled to the same number of TCRs (28,000). TCRs were defined as expanded if absent before sensitization and observed at least eight times at the 2-week time point. Using fastp at Q25 and MiXCR, TCRdb reprocessed the public reads and kept productive beta chains. Each CDR3 protein appears once, grouped with its most common genes and DNA. The V and J calls shown here were made by TCRdb, not taken from the authors' results. The sample yields 150,000 to 200,000 distinct CDR3 sequences; roughly 14% were counted once. The biggest ten clones account for less than 2% of the sample.

In its sample, this clonotype was seen a few times. Its binding antigen is unknown. No base-level quality is on record; no much larger clone is a single base apart. The sample's time point label, in plain terms: patch test 1, 2 weeks after DPC sensitization. The treatment or condition label corresponds to: therapeutic diphenylcyclopropenone sensitization with weekly scalp DPC. Blood at each patch-test visit was drawn before the patch test was applied. Patients were considered eligible if aged 18 to 70, diagnosed with alopecia and deemed suitable for DPC therapy, and patients were excluded if pregnant. Total RNA was extracted from unfractionated whole blood that had been collected in Tempus Blood RNA tubes.

The source was whole blood, collected in connection with sensitization to the hapten diphenylcyclopropenone (DPC). The chain links TRBV6-2 or TRBV6-3 with TRBJ2-1, and perhaps TRBD2 as D gene, on 6 matching bases. The clonotype originates from a woman in her 30s with alopecia areata. Some clones in this sample may be carry-over from other donors' samples. The CDR3 is CASSYSTRRGEQFF. The nucleotide sequence is TGTGCCAGCAGTTACTCGACCCGACGGGGGGAGCAGTTCTTC.